This T cell receptor beta chain was documented in a study of T cell responses to AZD1222 COVID-19 vaccine. CDR3 length: 13 residues. The V end lost 4 bases, the J end lost 4 bases, and 9 bases lay between the germline ends. Germline V gene sequence: CDR1 SGDLS, CDR2 YYNGEE. Points on this clone: Its antigen remains unidentified.

Measured with immunoSEQ multiplex PCR; TCRdb has only the in-frame clones, and not every one. The table shows 150,000 or so clones, with 80% to 95% occurring only once. The study's findings and limits: Among AZD1222 vaccinees, only six or seven were seropositive at baseline. Reportedly, nearly half of unique spike TCRs recognized epitopes outside B.1.351/B.1.1.7 mutations.

This sequence was found in an adult in good health. This sample comprised peripheral blood, obtained on day 0 of AZD1222 vaccination. The V call is TRBV9, the J call TRBJ1-3, with no clear D. The CDR3 sequence is CASSPRPGNTIYF. The CDR3 DNA follows: TGTGCCAGCAGCCCACGACCAGGAAACACCATATATTTT.